A single sample gave rise to the 13 T cell receptor beta chains below, sequenced in a study of blood T cell repertoires in COVID-19. Repertoires were generated with immunoSEQ multiplex PCR, while TCRdb's copy carries only in-frame clones and drops some. The sample has approximately 110,000 clones, approximately 84% seen once; the top ten hold about 6.6%. Material for sequencing was peripheral blood. The receptors here all came from a woman aged 45-59 years with acute or convalescent COVID-19.

V and J are TRBV19 and TRBJ1-1, with D unresolved. V gave up 7 bases and J gave up 0 bases, with 12 bases separating them. The germline gives CDR1 LNHDA, CDR2 SQIVND (reference sequence). This CDR3 has 14 amino acids. CDR3 nucleotides: TGTGCCAGTACCCACCGGGGAATGAACACTGAAGCTTTCTTT. Protein product: CASTHRGMNTEAFF.

The CDR3 DNA reads TGCGCCAGCAGTGCCTCGGGGGCAACTAATGAAAAACTGTTTTTT. Protein product: CASSASGATNEKLFF. The rearrangement joins TRBV10-1 to TRBJ1-4, with D perhaps matching TRBD1 (5 bases). The CDR3 sequence is 15 residues long. The V gene lost 4 bases and the J gene lost 0 bases, with 9 bases spanning the gap. Germline V gene data show CDR1 as WNHNN and CDR2 as SYGVQD (reference sequence).

CDR3 sequence reads: CASSNGQGRNTEAFF. CDR3 nucleotide sequence: TGCGCCAGCAGCAACGGACAGGGACGGAACACTGAAGCTTTCTTT. V gene TRBV5-1 combines with J gene TRBJ1-1; 8 positions agree with TRBD1. V lost 4 bases and J lost 1; bases outside the gene matches: 6. CDR1 SGHRS and CDR2 YFSETQ come from the germline V gene. The CDR3 is 15 residues long.

The genes are TRBV3-1 (or the pseudogene TRBV3-2) and TRBJ2-2, with 7 bases lining up with TRBD2. The CDR3 has 16 residues. Germline loops: CDR1 LGHDT, CDR2 YNNKEL (reference sequence). J gave up 3 bases and V 1 base, and 5 bases lay outside the gene matches. The CDR3 sequence: CASSQVGGVYTGELFF. DNA for the CDR3: TGTGCCAGCAGCCAAGTGGGGGGGGTTTACACCGGGGAGCTGTTTTTT.

The chain carries TRBV18 and TRBJ1-6, with D tentatively TRBD1 (5 bases). V lost 2 bases and J 10 bases, leaving 15 bases between the germline ends. The CDR3 is made up of 15 amino acids. Germline-derived CDR1 and CDR2 are KGHSH and LQKENI. CDR3 loop: CASSPGGGEGSPLHF. CDR3 nucleotides: TGTGCCAGCTCACCAGGCGGAGGGGAAGGGTCACCCCTCCACTTT.

The chain combines TRBV3-1 (or the pseudogene TRBV3-2) with TRBJ1-2; 7 positions match TRBD1. The CDR3 covers 15 residues. Trimming removed 4 bases from V and 7 bases from J; junction bases left unmatched: 12. Germline-derived CDR1 and CDR2 are LGHDT and YNNKEL (reference sequence). The DNA of the CDR3 is TGTGCCAGCAGCCTCCTGGGGACAGAAAGGGCTGGCTACACCTTC. Its protein product is CASSLLGTERAGYTF.

CDR3 nucleotide sequence: TGTGCCAGCAGCGTTACGGGAAGAGAGTACAATGAGCAGTTCTTC. Translating gives CASSVTGREYNEQFF. The chain has TRBV9 and TRBJ2-1, with D perhaps TRBD2 (5 bases). The ends were cut back, 2 bases at V and 4 bases at J, with 13 bases in the middle. Germline loops: CDR1 SGDLS, CDR2 YYNGEE. This CDR3 has 15 residues.

In this sample, this clone turned up once. This chain uses TRBV9 with TRBJ1-2; D gene unclear. CDR3 length: 13 residues. The germline gives CDR1 SGDLS, CDR2 YYNGEE. V was shortened by 5 bases and J by 2 bases, with 10 bases between the two germline ends. The CDR3 sequence: CASRPRENYGYTF. CDR3 nucleotide sequence: TGTGCCAGCAGACCCCGGGAGAACTATGGCTACACCTTC.

This clone was seen a handful of times. The chain carries TRBV6-5 and TRBJ1-2; maybe TRBD1 (5 bases). Per the germline V gene, CDR1 is MNHEY and CDR2 is SVGAGI. This CDR3 spans 12 amino acids. The V end was cut by 4 bases, the J end by 8 bases, with 11 bases between. CDR3 sequence: CASSSQGGGYTF. The CDR3 bases are TGTGCCAGCAGTTCGCAGGGAGGGGGCTACACCTTC.

The chain couples TRBV6-5 to TRBJ2-1; possibly TRBD1 for D (5 bases). This CDR3 contains 12 residues. V was clipped by 10 bases and J by 11 bases, with 18 bases between them. CDR1 MNHEY and CDR2 SVGAGI come from the germline V gene. The DNA for the CDR3 is TGTGCCACTGCAGGGCCCTTGCTTAAGCAGTTCTTC. Its protein product is CATAGPLLKQFF.

A single count supports this clone. The rearrangement links TRBV21-1 to TRBJ1-3. TRBV21-1 is a pseudogene locus. The CDR3 totals 16 residues. The CDR3 region is CASSKGLARPGNTIYF. CDR3 nucleotide sequence: TGTGCCAGCAGCAAAGGATTAGCTCGACCTGGAAACACCATATATTTT.

This chain links TRBV7-3 with TRBJ1-1; D uncertain. Germline values: CDR1 SGHTA, CDR2 FQGTGA. The CDR3 totals 13 residues. V shed 5 bases and J shed 3 bases, with 10 bases lying between them. Here the CDR3 reads CASSARPDTEAFF. CDR3 DNA sequence: TGTGCCAGCAGCGCCCGCCCGGACACTGAAGCTTTCTTT.

This chain uses TRBV7-2 with TRBJ1-1, with 11 positions matching TRBD1. With V trimmed by 2 bases and J by 5 bases, 4 bases remained unmatched. Germline V gene sequence: CDR1 SGHTA, CDR2 FQGNSA. The CDR3 is made up of 15 amino acids. This CDR3 reads CASSLSGQGATEAFF. The DNA for the CDR3 is TGTGCCAGCAGCTTATCAGGACAGGGGGCTACTGAAGCTTTCTTT.